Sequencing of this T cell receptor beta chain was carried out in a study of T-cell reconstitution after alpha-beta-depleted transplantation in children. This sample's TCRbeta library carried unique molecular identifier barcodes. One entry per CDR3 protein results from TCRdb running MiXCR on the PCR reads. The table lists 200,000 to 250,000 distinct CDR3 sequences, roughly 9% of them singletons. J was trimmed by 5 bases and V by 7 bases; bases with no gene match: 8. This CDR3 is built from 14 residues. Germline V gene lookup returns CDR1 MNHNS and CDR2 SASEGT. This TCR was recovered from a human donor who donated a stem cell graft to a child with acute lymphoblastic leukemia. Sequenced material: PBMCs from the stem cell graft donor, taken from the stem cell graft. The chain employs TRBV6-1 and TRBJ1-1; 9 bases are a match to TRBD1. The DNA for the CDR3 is TGTGCCAGCATCCCGAACAGGGGGCGGACTGAAGCTTTCTTT. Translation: CASIPNRGRTEAFF.